The 19 T cell receptor beta chains below were found in one sample sequenced in a study of blood T cell repertoires in COVID-19. Profiling relied on immunoSEQ multiplex PCR, and the TCRdb table lists in-frame clones only, not all of them. The repertoire includes around 200,000 clones, approximately 88% of them detected once, and 10% to 13% sits in the top ten. The sequenced sample consisted of PBMCs or T cells enriched from blood (not recorded which). The source is a man aged 18 to 30 with acute COVID-19.

This chain links TRBV30 with TRBJ2-2; D is possibly TRBD2 (5 bases). From germline, CDR1 is GTSNPN and CDR2 SVGIG (reference sequence). V gave up 0 bases and J gave up 7 bases, with 9 bases separating them. The CDR3 has 13 amino acids. This CDR3 reads CAWSVTRNGELFF. The CDR3 coding sequence is TGTGCCTGGAGTGTAACTAGAAACGGGGAGCTGTTTTTT.

The genes are TRBV7-8 and TRBJ2-1; 7 bases map to TRBD2. Per the germline V gene, CDR1 is SGHVS and CDR2 is FQNEAQ. With V trimmed by 1 base and J by 3 bases, 9 bases remained unmatched. The CDR3 sequence is 17 residues long. The CDR3 DNA reads TGTGCCAGCAGCTTAGGGTTCGCGAGGGAGGGCTACAATGAGCAGTTCTTC. Encoded protein: CASSLGFAREGYNEQFF.

This sequence joins TRBV12-2 and TRBJ1-2; the table's TRBD1 call for D was not verified on the DNA. TRBV12-2 is termed a pseudogene. CDR3 size: 15 residues. CDR3 loop: CASRSHRGQADGYTF. The DNA for the CDR3 is TGTGCAAGTCGCAGCCACAGGGGGCAGGCAGATGGCTACACCTTC.

The chain uses TRBV28 and TRBJ2-7, with 7 bases matching TRBD1. This CDR3 spans 15 amino acids. Trimming removed 7 bases from V and 3 bases from J; junction bases left unmatched: 12. Germline V gene lookup returns CDR1 MDHEN and CDR2 SYDVKM. CDR3: CASKVGTGVLYEQYF. The DNA of the CDR3 is TGTGCCAGCAAGGTTGGTACAGGGGTTCTCTACGAGCAGTACTTC.

This chain uses TRBV10-2 with TRBJ2-7; a possible D gene is TRBD2 (5 bases). Germline V gene lookup returns CDR1 WSHSY and CDR2 SAAADI. This CDR3 region has 13 residues. The V end was cut by 2 bases, the J end by 3 bases, with 8 bases between. The CDR3: CASSERRGYEQYF. CDR3 coding DNA: TGCGCCAGCAGTGAGCGCCGGGGCTACGAGCAGTACTTC.

The gene calls are TRBV28 and TRBJ2-7; 7 bases fit TRBD1. The CDR3 runs to 14 residues. V lost 5 bases and J lost 6; bases outside the gene matches: 10. Germline lookup yields CDR1 MDHEN and CDR2 SYDVKM. In DNA, the CDR3 is TGTGCCAGCAGTCTGACAGGGAGAAGCGGCGAGCAGTACTTC. It is translated as CASSLTGRSGEQYF. Full variable domain (rest looked up from reference TRBV28 and TRBJ2-7): DVKVTQSSRYLVKRTGEKVFLECVQDMDHENMFWYRQDPGLGLRLIYFSYDVKMKEKGDIPEGYSVSREKKERFSLILESASTNQTSMYLCASSLTGRSGEQYFGPGTRLTVT.

There are a few counts of this clone. V and J are TRBV12-3 or TRBV12-4 and TRBJ2-7, with D perhaps TRBD2 (5 bases). The CDR3 spans 13 residues. V was pared by 10 bases and J by 6 bases, with 19 bases between. The DNA for the CDR3 is TGTGCCAATAGCCGGGGATTTACGGGCGAGCAGTACTTC. Residues: CANSRGFTGEQYF.

This chain uses TRBV27 with TRBJ1-1; D is unclear. CDR1 is MNHEY and CDR2 is SMNVEV in the germline V gene (reference sequence). The CDR3 is made up of 14 amino acids. V was cut by 5 bases and J by 4 bases, with 14 bases left in between. CDR3 amino acids: CASSPFAAGTEAFF. CDR3 DNA: TGTGCCAGCAGTCCCTTCGCCGCGGGCACTGAAGCTTTCTTT.

The chain uses TRBV29-1 and TRBJ1-1, with 8 positions matching TRBD1. Losses at the gene ends were 7 bases for V and 4 bases for J; bases not matched to a gene: 11. Germline CDR1 reads SQVTM; CDR2 reads ANQGSEA. CDR3 length: 14 amino acids. CDR3 nucleotides: TGCAGCGCCCAGGGGGCAGCGGAAGGCACTGAAGCTTTCTTT. Encoded protein: CSAQGAAEGTEAFF.

The rearrangement uses TRBV5-4 and TRBJ1-4; D perhaps matches TRBD1 (6 bases). Germline V gene sequence: CDR1 SGHNT, CDR2 YYREEE (reference sequence). This CDR3 comprises 18 residues. V lost 4 bases and J 0 bases, leaving 19 bases between the germline ends. The CDR3 sequence is CASSPRGSGGATNEKLFF. The DNA for the CDR3 is TGTGCCAGCAGCCCCAGGGGTTCGGGCGGTGCAACTAATGAAAAACTGTTTTTT.

This clone was seen a single time. The rearrangement links TRBV19 to TRBJ1-5, with a tentative D call TRBD1 (6 bases). CDR1 and CDR2 (germline): LNHDA, SQIVND (reference sequence). Deletions cut 10 bases from V and 7 bases from J, with 23 bases between. This CDR3 contains 15 residues. The CDR3 sequence: CATVGRQGIIQPQHF. The CDR3 DNA reads TGTGCCACCGTCGGCCGGCAGGGGATCATACAGCCCCAGCATTTT.

The chain recombines TRBV28 with TRBJ2-7; D is perhaps TRBD2 (6 bases). This CDR3 comprises 15 residues. From germline, CDR1 is MDHEN and CDR2 SYDVKM. The V end was cut by 5 bases, the J end by 0 bases, with 14 bases between. The CDR3 sequence: CASSTGTFSSYEQYF. CDR3 in DNA: TGTGCCAGCAGTACCGGGACTTTTAGCTCCTACGAGCAGTACTTC.

The chain joins TRBV7-2 to TRBJ1-2; the D gene is possibly TRBD1 (6 bases). The V gene lost 5 bases and the J gene lost 2 bases, with 24 bases spanning the gap. The CDR3 totals 18 residues. Per germline, CDR1 SGHTA and CDR2 FQGNSA. CDR3 protein: CASSTAPIRQELNYGYTF. The CDR3 DNA sequence: TGTGCCAGCAGCACCGCTCCCATTCGACAGGAACTAAACTATGGCTACACCTTC.

The V and J genes are TRBV28 and TRBJ2-7; 7 bases line up with TRBD1. The germline V gene encodes CDR1 MDHEN and CDR2 SYDVKM. This CDR3 has 15 residues. With V trimmed by 5 bases and J by 3 bases, 10 bases remained unmatched. Here the CDR3 reads CASSPPGTAIYEQYF. CDR3 nucleotide sequence: TGTGCCAGCAGTCCACCCGGGACAGCGATCTACGAGCAGTACTTC.

This sequence joins TRBV11-2 and TRBJ1-1; TRBD1 agrees at 8 bases. The CDR3 totals 14 residues. V was clipped by 3 bases and J by 6 bases; unmatched bases: 6. Germline values: CDR1 SGHAT, CDR2 FQNNGV. In DNA, the CDR3 is TGTGCCAGCAGCTTTTCAGGGGGCGGGGCTGAAGCTTTCTTT. Protein sequence: CASSFSGGGAEAFF. The complete variable domain, with remaining parts taken from reference TRBV11-2 and TRBJ1-1, reads EAGVAQSPRYKIIEKRQSVAFWCNPISGHATLYWYQQILGQGPKLLIQFQNNGVVDDSQLPKDRFSAERLKGVDSTLKIQPAKLEDSAVYLCASSFSGGGAEAFFGQGTRLTVV.

V usage is TRBV29-1 and J usage is TRBJ2-1; 9 bases map to TRBD1. Germline V gene data show CDR1 as SQVTM and CDR2 as ANQGSEA. V was pared by 7 bases and J by 5 bases, with 6 bases of the junction left unmatched. This CDR3 spans 13 amino acids. CDR3 region: CSARGQGDNEQFF. The CDR3 region has the DNA TGCAGCGCCAGGGGACAGGGAGACAATGAGCAGTTCTTC.

This rearrangement joins TRBV4-1 to TRBJ2-1; possible D gene TRBD1, 5 bases. The germline V gene has CDR1 MGHRA and CDR2 YSYEKL. CDR3 size: 15 residues. The germline V and J ends were trimmed by 1 base and 8 bases, with 15 bases remaining between them. CDR3 protein: CASSQGSGNFDEQFF. CDR3 DNA sequence: TGCGCCAGCAGCCAAGGATCAGGGAATTTCGATGAGCAGTTCTTC.

Of note for this clone: This same CDR3 is encoded by further DNA sequences in the sample. The rearrangement uses TRBV28 and TRBJ2-1; D is unresolved. Trimming took off 3 bases at V and 10 bases at J, with 7 bases between the two ends. The CDR3 totals 11 residues. Per germline, CDR1 MDHEN and CDR2 SYDVKM. As DNA, the CDR3 is TGTGCCAGCAGTTTGTCCAGGGAGCAGTTCTTC. Amino acids: CASSLSREQFF.

The gene calls are TRBV6-4 and TRBJ2-2; the D gene is possibly TRBD2 (5 bases). The V end was cut by 6 bases, the J end by 13 bases, with 27 bases between. This CDR3 spans 16 amino acids. CDR1 is MRHNA, CDR2 SNTAGT, per germline. CDR3 protein: CASSPPEGQAPVLLFF. For the CDR3, the DNA is TGTGCCAGCAGCCCCCCAGAGGGTCAGGCACCGGTATTGCTGTTTTTT.